The sequence of this TCR beta chain was determined in a study of CD8 T cells in Susac syndrome. With 5 bases clipped from V and 4 bases from J, the junction kept 5 bases outside the gene matches. This CDR3 is 14 amino acids long. Per the germline V gene, CDR1 is SGHTA and CDR2 is FQGNSA. About 0.5 to 1 ug RNA was reverse transcribed with random hexamers. The authors amplified TCR beta CDR3 across 54 Vbeta and 13 Jbeta using immunoSEQ multiplex PCR. Each CDR3 protein gets one entry after TCRdb re-called the immunoSEQ multiplex PCR reads with MiXCR. Here the sample spans about 130,000 distinct CDR3 sequences, roughly 94% being singletons. In blood CD8+ and CD4+ T cells, TCR beta underwent sequencing.

The sample taken for sequencing was CD4+ T cells from PBMCs. This sequence joins TRBV7-2 and TRBJ1-1; 9 bases agree with TRBD1. The clonotype originates from a human donor with multiple sclerosis. DNA for the CDR3: TGTGCCAGCAGCCCGGACAGGGGTACCACTGAAGCTTTCTTT. Its protein is CASSPDRGTTEAFF.